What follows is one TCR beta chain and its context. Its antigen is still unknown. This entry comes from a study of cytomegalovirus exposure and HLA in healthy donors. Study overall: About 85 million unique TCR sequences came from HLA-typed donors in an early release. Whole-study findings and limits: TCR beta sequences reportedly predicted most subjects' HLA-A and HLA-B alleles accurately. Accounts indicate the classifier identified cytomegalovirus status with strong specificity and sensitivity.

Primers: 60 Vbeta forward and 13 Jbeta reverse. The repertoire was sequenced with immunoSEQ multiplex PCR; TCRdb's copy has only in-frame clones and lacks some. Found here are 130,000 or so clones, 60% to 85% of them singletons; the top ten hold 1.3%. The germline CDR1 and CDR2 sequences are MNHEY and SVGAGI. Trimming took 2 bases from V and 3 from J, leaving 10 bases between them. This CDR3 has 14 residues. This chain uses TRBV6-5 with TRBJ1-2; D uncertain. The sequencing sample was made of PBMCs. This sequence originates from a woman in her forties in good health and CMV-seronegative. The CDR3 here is CASSYGSRDYGYTF. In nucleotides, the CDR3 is TGTGCCAGCAGTTACGGGAGCCGGGACTATGGCTACACCTTC.